The 9 T cell receptor beta chains reported below all come from one sample, sequenced in a study of cytomegalovirus exposure and HLA in healthy donors. The PCR contained 60 Vbeta and 13 Jbeta primers. Method: immunoSEQ multiplex PCR; TCRdb's copy keeps in-frame clones and lacks some. This sample has 120,000 to 150,000 clones, with around 75% found just once. Sequenced input: PBMCs. These receptors were obtained from a woman aged 25 to 39 in good health and CMV-seronegative.

The chain employs TRBV2 and TRBJ2-7; TRBD1 matches at 7 bases. CDR1 is SNHLY, CDR2 FYNNEI, per germline. The CDR3 is 13 residues long. Trimming removed 7 bases from V and 4 bases from J; junction bases left unmatched: 7. The CDR3 nucleotides are TGTGCCAGCAATGTACAGGGGAAATACGAGCAGTACTTC. Translated: CASNVQGKYEQYF.

Only one count was recorded for this clone. The chain links TRBV29-1 to TRBJ2-1; the match to TRBD2 covers 7 bases. The CDR3 totals 15 residues. J gave up 11 bases and V 4 bases, and 17 bases lay outside the gene matches. Germline lookup yields CDR1 SQVTM and CDR2 ANQGSEA. The CDR3 DNA reads TGCAGCGTTGGGGGTAATAGCGGGTGGACGGGGAAGCAGTTCTTC. It translates to CSVGGNSGWTGKQFF.

The V gene is TRBV2, the J gene TRBJ2-6; TRBD1 matches at 9 bases. Trimming took 5 bases from V and 3 from J; bases not matched to a gene: 5. The germline V gene encodes CDR1 SNHLY and CDR2 FYNNEI. The CDR3 totals 16 residues. The CDR3 DNA sequence: TGTGCCAGCAGTTACAGGGGGCAGAGTGGGGCCAACGTCCTGACTTTC. Protein: CASSYRGQSGANVLTF.

The V and J genes are TRBV4-1 and TRBJ1-6; a possible D gene is TRBD1 (6 bases). The CDR3 covers 17 residues. Trimming shortened V by 0 bases and J by 5 bases, and 14 bases separated the two germline ends. Germline V gene lookup returns CDR1 MGHRA and CDR2 YSYEKL. CDR3 nucleotide sequence: TGCGCCAGCAGCCAAGACTGGGCAGGGGAGCATAATTCACCCCTCCACTTT. This gives the protein CASSQDWAGEHNSPLHF.

This sequence joins TRBV2 and TRBJ2-7, with 9 bases lining up with TRBD1. In germline, CDR1 is SNHLY, CDR2 FYNNEI. The V segment lost 8 bases and the J segment 2 bases; nucleotides outside the gene matches: 7. The CDR3 has 14 amino acids. The DNA of the CDR3 is TGTGCCAGCCTCACCGGGACAGGGCCCTACGAGCAGTACTTC. This encodes CASLTGTGPYEQYF.

The rearrangement links TRBV7-2 to TRBJ1-2; the match to TRBD1 covers 10 bases. The CDR3 has 14 residues. Germline V CDR1 and CDR2: SGHTA, FQGNSA. With V trimmed by 4 bases and J by 4 bases, 3 bases remained unmatched. The chain's CDR3 is CASSSDRGRYGYTF. DNA of the CDR3: TGTGCCAGCAGCTCCGACAGGGGGCGCTATGGCTACACCTTC.

J is TRBJ2-1 and V is TRBV27; a possible D gene is TRBD2 (6 bases). Trimming cost V 3 bases and J 3 bases, with 15 bases left between them. Germline-derived CDR1 and CDR2 are MNHEY and SMNVEV (reference sequence). The CDR3 is 16 amino acids. This CDR3 reads CASSFQRAQYYNEQFF. The CDR3 DNA is TGTGCCAGCAGTTTCCAGCGGGCTCAATACTACAATGAGCAGTTCTTC.

The chain combines TRBV19 with TRBJ1-6; TRBD1 agrees at 8 bases. The CDR3 is 16 amino acids. Unmatched junction bases numbered 3, after V lost 3 bases and J lost 2 bases. Germline V gene sequence: CDR1 LNHDA, CDR2 SQIVND (reference sequence). As DNA, the CDR3 is TGTGCCAGTAGTATGCACAGGGGGGCCTATAATTCACCCCTCCACTTT. This translates into CASSMHRGAYNSPLHF.

Only a few counts were recorded for this clone. The rearrangement joins TRBV4-1 to TRBJ1-1; maybe TRBD1 (6 bases). The CDR3 totals 14 residues. Trimming shortened V by 0 bases and J by 4 bases, and 9 bases separated the two germline ends. Germline values: CDR1 MGHRA, CDR2 YSYEKL. CDR3 sequence (DNA): TGCGCCAGCAGCCAAGACAGGGGTGGCACTGAAGCTTTCTTT. This sequence encodes CASSQDRGGTEAFF.